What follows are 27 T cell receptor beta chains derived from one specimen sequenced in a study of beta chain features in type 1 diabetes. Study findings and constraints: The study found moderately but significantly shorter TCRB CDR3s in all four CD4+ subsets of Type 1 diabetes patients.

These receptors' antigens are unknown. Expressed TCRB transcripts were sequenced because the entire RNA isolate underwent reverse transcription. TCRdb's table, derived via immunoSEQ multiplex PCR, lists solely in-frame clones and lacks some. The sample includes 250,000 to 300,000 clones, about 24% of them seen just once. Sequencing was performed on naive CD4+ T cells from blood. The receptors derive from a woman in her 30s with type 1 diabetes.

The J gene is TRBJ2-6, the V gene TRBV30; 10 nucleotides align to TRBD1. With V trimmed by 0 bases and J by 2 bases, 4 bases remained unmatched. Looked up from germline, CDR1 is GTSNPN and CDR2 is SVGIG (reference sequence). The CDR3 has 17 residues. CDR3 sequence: CAWSVMGQGTGANVLTF. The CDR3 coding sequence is TGTGCCTGGAGTGTAATGGGACAGGGGACTGGGGCCAACGTCCTGACTTTC.

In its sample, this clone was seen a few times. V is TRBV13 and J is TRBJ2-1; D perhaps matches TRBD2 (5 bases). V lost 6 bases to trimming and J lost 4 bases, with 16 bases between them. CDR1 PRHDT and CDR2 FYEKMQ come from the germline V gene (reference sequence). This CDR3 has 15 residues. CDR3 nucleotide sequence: TGTGCCAGCAGTCAAAGACTACCGGCGTACAATGAGCAGTTCTTC. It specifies CASSQRLPAYNEQFF.

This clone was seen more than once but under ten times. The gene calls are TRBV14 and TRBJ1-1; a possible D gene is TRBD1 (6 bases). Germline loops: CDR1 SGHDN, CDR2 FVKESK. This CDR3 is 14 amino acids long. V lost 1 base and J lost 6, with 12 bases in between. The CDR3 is CASSQVTGRAEAFF. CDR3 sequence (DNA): TGTGCCAGCAGCCAAGTTACAGGGAGGGCTGAAGCTTTCTTT.

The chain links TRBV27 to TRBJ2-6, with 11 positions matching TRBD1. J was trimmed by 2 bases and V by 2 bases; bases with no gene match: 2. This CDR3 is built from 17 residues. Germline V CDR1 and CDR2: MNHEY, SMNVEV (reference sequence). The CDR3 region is CASSLEDRGPGANVLTF. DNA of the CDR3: TGTGCCAGCAGTTTAGAGGACAGGGGGCCTGGGGCCAACGTCCTGACTTTC.

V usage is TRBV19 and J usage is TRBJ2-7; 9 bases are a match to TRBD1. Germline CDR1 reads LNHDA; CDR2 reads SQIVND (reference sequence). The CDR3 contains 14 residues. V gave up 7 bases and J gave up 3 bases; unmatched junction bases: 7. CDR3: CASKPTGGGYEQYF. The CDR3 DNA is TGTGCCAGTAAGCCGACAGGGGGAGGCTACGAGCAGTACTTC. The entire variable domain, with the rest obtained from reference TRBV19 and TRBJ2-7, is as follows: DGGITQSPKYLFRKEGQNVTLSCEQNLNHDAMYWYRQDPGQGLRLIYYSQIVNDFQKGDIAEGYSVSREKKESFPLTVTSAQKNPTAFYLCASKPTGGGYEQYFGPGTRLTVT.

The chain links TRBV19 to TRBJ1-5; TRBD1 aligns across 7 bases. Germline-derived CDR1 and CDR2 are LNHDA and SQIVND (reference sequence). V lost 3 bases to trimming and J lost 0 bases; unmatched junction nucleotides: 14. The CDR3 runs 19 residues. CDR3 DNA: TGTGCCAGTAGTATCCAATCCCTGACAGGGCCCTATAGCAATCAGCCCCAGCATTTT. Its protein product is CASSIQSLTGPYSNQPQHF.

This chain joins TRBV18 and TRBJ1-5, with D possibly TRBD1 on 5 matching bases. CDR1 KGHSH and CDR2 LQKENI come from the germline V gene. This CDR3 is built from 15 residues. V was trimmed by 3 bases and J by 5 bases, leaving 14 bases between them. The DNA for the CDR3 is TGTGCCAGCTCACCGTTTGGGGGGTACGATCAGCCCCAGCATTTT. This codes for CASSPFGGYDQPQHF.

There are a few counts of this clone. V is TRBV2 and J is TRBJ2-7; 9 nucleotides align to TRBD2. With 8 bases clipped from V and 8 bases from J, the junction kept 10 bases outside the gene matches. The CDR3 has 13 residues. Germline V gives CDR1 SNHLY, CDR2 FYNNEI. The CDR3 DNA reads TGTGCCAGCCTCGGGATAGCGGGAGCCAAGCAGTACTTC. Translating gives CASLGIAGAKQYF. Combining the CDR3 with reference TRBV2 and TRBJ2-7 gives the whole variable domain EPEVTQTPSHQVTQMGQEVILRCVPISNHLYFYWYRQILGQKVEFLVSFYNNEISEKSEIFDDQFSVERPDGSNFTLKIRSTKLEDSAMYFCASLGIAGAKQYFGPGTRLTVT.

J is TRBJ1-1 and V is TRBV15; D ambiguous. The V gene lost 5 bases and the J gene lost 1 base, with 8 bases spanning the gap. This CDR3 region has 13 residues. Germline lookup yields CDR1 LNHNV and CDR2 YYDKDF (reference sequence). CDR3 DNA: TGTGCCACCAGCGAACAGAGGAACACTGAAGCTTTCTTT. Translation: CATSEQRNTEAFF.

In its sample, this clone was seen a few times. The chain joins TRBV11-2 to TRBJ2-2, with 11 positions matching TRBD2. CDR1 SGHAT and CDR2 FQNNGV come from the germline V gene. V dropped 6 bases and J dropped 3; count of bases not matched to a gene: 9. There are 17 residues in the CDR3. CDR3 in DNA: TGTGCCAGCAGGGGGATGGGACTAGCGGAGTACACCGGGGAGCTGTTTTTT. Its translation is CASRGMGLAEYTGELFF.

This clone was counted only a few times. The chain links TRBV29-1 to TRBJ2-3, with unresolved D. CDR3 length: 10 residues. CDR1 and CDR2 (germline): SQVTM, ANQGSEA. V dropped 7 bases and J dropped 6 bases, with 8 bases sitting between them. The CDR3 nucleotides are TGCAGCGCCCATGAGGATACGCAGTATTTT. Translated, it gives CSAHEDTQYF.

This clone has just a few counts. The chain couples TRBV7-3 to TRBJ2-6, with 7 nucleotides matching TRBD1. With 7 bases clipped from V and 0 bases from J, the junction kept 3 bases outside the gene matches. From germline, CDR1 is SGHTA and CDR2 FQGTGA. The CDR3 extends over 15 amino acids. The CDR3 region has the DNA TGTGCCAGCACCCGGGACAGCTCTGGGGCCAACGTCCTGACTTTC. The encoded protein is CASTRDSSGANVLTF. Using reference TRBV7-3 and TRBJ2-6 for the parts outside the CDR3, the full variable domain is GAGVSQTPSNKVTEKGKYVELRCDPISGHTALYWYRQSLGQGPEFLIYFQGTGAADDSGLPNDRFFAVRPEGSVSTLKIQRTERGDSAVYLCASTRDSSGANVLTFGAGSRLTVL.

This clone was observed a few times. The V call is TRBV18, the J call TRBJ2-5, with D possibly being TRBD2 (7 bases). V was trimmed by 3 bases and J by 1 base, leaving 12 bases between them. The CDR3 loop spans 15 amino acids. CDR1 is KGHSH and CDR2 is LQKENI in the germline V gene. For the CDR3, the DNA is TGTGCCAGCTCACCGGGGGGGCAGCGCCAAGAGACCCAGTACTTC. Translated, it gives CASSPGGQRQETQYF.

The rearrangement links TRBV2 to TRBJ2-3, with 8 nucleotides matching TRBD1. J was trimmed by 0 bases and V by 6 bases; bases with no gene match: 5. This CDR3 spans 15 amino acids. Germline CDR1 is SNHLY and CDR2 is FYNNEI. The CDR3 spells CASRRDRISTDTQYF. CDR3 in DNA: TGTGCCAGCAGAAGGGACAGGATTAGCACAGATACGCAGTATTTT.

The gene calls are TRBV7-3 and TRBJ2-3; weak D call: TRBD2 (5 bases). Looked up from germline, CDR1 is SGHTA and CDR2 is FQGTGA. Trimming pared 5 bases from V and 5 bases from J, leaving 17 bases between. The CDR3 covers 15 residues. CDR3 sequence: CASSPAGLARDTQYF. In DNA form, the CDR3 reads TGTGCCAGCAGCCCCGCCGGGTTAGCGCGAGATACGCAGTATTTT.

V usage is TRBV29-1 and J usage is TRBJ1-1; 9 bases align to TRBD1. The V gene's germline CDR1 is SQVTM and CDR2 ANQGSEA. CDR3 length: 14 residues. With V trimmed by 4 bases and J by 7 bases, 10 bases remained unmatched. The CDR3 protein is CSVVQDRGVFEAFF. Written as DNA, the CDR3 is TGCAGCGTTGTCCAGGACAGGGGAGTTTTTGAAGCTTTCTTT.

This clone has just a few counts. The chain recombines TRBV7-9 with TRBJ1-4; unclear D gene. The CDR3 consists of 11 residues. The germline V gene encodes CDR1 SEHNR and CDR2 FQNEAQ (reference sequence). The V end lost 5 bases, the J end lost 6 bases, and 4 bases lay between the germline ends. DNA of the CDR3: TGTGCCAGCAGCCCGGATGAAAAACTGTTTTTT. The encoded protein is CASSPDEKLFF.

The CDR3 nucleotides are TGTGCCAGCAGCTTCGGGACAGAGCAGTTCTTC. Encoded protein: CASSFGTEQFF. This chain connects TRBV7-3 to TRBJ2-1, with a tentative D call TRBD1 (6 bases). Germline CDR1 SGHTA, CDR2 FQGTGA. V shed 3 bases and J shed 10 bases, with 7 bases lying between them. The CDR3 length is 11 residues.

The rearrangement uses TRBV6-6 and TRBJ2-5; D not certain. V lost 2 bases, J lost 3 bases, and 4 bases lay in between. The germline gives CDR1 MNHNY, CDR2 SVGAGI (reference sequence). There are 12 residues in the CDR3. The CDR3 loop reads CASSYRKETQYF. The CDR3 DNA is TGTGCCAGCAGTTACCGTAAAGAGACCCAGTACTTC.

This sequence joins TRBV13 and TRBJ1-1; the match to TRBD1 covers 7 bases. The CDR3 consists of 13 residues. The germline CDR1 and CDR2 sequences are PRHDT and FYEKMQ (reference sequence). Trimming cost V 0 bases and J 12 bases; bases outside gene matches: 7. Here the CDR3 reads CASSLGAIRGTFF. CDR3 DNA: TGTGCCAGCAGCTTAGGCGCCATCAGGGGGACTTTCTTT. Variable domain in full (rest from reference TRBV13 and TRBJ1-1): AAGVIQSPRHLIKEKRETATLKCYPIPRHDTVYWYQQGPGQDPQFLISFYEKMQSDKGSIPDRFSAQQFSDYHSELNMSSLELGDSALYFCASSLGAIRGTFFGQGTRLTVV.

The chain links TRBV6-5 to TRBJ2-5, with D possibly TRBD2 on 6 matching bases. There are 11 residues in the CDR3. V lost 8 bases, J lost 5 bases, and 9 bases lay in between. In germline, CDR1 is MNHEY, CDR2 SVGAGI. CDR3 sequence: CASARGETQYF. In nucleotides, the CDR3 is TGTGCCAGCGCTCGGGGGGAGACCCAGTACTTC.

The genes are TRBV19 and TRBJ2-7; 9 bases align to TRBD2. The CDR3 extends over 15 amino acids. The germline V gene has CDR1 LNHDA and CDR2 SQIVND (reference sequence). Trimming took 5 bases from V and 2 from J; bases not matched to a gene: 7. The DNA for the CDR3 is TGTGCCAGTAGTTCGGGGGCTAGCGGGGCCTACGAGCAGTACTTC. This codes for CASSSGASGAYEQYF.

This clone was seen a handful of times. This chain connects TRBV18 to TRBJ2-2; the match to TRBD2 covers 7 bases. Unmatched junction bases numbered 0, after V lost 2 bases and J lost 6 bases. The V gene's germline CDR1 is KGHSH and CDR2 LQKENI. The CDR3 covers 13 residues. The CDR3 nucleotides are TGTGCCAGCTCACCAAGCGGGGCCGGGGAGCTGTTTTTT. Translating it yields CASSPSGAGELFF.

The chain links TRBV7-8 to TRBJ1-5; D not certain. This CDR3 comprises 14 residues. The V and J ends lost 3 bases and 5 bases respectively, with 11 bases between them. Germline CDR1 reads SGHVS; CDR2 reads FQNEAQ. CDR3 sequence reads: CASSLSEVDQPQHF. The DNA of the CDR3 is TGTGCCAGCAGCTTGTCCGAGGTTGATCAGCCCCAGCATTTT. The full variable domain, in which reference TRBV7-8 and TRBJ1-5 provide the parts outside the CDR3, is GAGVSQSPRYKVAKRGQDVALRCDPISGHVSLFWYQQALGQGPEFLTYFQNEAQLDKSGLPSDRFFAERPEGSVSTLKIQRTQQEDSAVYLCASSLSEVDQPQHFGDGTRLSIL.

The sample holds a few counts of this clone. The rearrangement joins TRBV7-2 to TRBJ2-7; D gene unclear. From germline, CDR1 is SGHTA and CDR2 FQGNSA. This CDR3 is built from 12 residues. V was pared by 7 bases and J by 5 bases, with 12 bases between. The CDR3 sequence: CASTRQAHEQYF. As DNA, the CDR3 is TGTGCCAGCACCCGCCAAGCCCACGAGCAGTACTTC.

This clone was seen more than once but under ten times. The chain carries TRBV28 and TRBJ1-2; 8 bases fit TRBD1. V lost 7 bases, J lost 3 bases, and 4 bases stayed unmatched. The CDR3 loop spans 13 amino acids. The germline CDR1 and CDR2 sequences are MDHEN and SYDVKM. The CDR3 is CASIPDRDYGYTF. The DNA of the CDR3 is TGTGCCAGCATTCCGGACAGGGACTATGGCTACACCTTC.

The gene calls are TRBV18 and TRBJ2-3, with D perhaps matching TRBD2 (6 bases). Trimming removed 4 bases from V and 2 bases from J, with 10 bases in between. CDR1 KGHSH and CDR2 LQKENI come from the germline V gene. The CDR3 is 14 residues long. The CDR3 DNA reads TGTGCCAGCTCACTTCGGGAGCACACAGATACGCAGTATTTT. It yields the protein CASSLREHTDTQYF.